The sequence of this TCR beta chain was determined in a study of T cells in Graves' hyperthyroidism and ophthalmopathy (dated 2019 in TCRdb). Concerning the study at large: Peripheral blood was collected at initial diagnosis, before any treatment. Following sampling, methimazole starting at 30 mg daily was given to hyperthyroidism patients, and high-dose intravenous methylprednisolone was given to ophthalmopathy patients. According to the paper, TCR Vbeta CDR3 sequencing was carried out on 135 peripheral blood samples, which came from 40 to 45 ophthalmopathy, around 75 hyperthyroidism and about 17 progressor patients. Prospective prediction of ophthalmopathy was tested in an independent validation cohort consisting of 18 to 20 hyperthyroidism patients and over 15 patients who later progressed to ophthalmopathy. To identify TCR V-J signatures that set the groups apart, the researchers used a discovery cohort of roughly 100 patients, made up of fewer than 50 with Graves' ophthalmopathy and some 58 with stable Graves' hyperthyroidism. In several Graves' hyperthyroidism patients, the study also compared T-cell repertoires from thyroid tissue with T-cell repertoires from blood. The 90 to 100 discovery patients were randomly divided into training and test sets at a 7:3 ratio. Study-wide conclusions, independent of this receptor: Blood samples also contained most of the expanded thyroid clonotypes (frequency above 0.001), which suggests that blood repertoires may reflect thyroid immune responses. In validation, the model predicted progression to ophthalmopathy with 55% to 71% sensitivity and approximately 78% specificity, a median of 6.5 months before onset. Sample size was not statistically predetermined, and blinding of investigators to group allocation was not performed. A model built on a 13 V-J signature distinguished ophthalmopathy from stable hyperthyroidism, reaching around 87% sensitivity and under 84% specificity in cross-validation and 80%/75% in testing.

A word on this clonotype: The antigen it binds to is not known. This may come from a read error, since a much larger clone is one base off.

Ophthalmopathy patients had moderately to severely active disease, with a Clinical Activity Score of 3 or more, a NOSPECS grade of 4 or more, and a disease duration of less than 3 months. Any patient with an uncontrolled infection, another autoimmune disease, pregnancy or lactation was excluded. Diagnoses were based on clinical symptoms, serum thyroxine and TRAb, thyroid ultrasound and orbital computed tomography. Ficoll-Paque density gradient centrifugation was used to isolate PBMCs from 8 to 10 ml of fresh peripheral blood. Total RNA was extracted with Trizol reagent, and quality was checked on an Agilent 2100 Bioanalyzer. The TCR beta CDR3 regions were amplified from RNA transcripts. The first round of RT-PCR for the TCR CDR3 was performed with the HTBI primer set and the Qiagen OneStep RT-PCR kit. A second multiplex PCR round built the libraries, followed by size selection and purification. Libraries were sequenced paired-end with 100 bp reads on an Illumina HiSeq2000. On the authors' methods: SOAPnuke was used to process the raw data, removing reads that contained adapters or uncalled bases, had a mean Phred below 15, or lacked an exact match to the constant primer or identifier. COPE v1.2.5 was used to merge the high-quality paired reads, and each unique nucleotide sequence was defined as a clonotype. MiTCR v1.1 was used to align the clonotypes against IMGT TRBV, TRBD and TRBJ reference segments. The analysis included only V-J combinations with a frequency above 0.0001, which together covered approximately 99% of the repertoires. The TCS score was defined as the ratio of F50 (clonal expansion) to E x V (chaos), calculated using BLOSUM62-based TCRdist between CDR3 peptides within each V-J. Welch's t-statistics and random forest reduced roughly 530 V-J features to 13, which were used in a naive Bayes classifier (R e1071). TCRdb handled the public reads itself, with Q25 trimming in fastp and clone calling in MiXCR, and kept productive beta chains. For every CDR3 protein sequence, its rows merge into one entry that carries the most common genes and DNA. The V and J calls, along with clone size, are taken from TCRdb and not from the paper's own processing. The sample has a few hundred thousand distinct CDR3 sequences on record, around a sixth of them singletons. The biggest ten clones account for over 35% of the sample.

Taken from the germline V gene, the CDR1 and CDR2 loops are SNHLY and FYNNEI. The CDR3 holds 18 amino acids from the cysteine to the phenylalanine. The kept DNA is CDR3 alone, 54 bases in frame from the first base. V is cut by 3 bases and J by 1 base, and the space between the germline ends is 21 bases. The chain is assembled from TRBV2 and TRBJ1-1; the D gene assignment is ambiguous. Source material: blood. This receptor was obtained from a man aged 18 to 29 with Graves' ophthalmopathy. The CDR3 corresponds to CASSDPSSRWTPNTEAFF. The nucleotide sequence is TGTGCCAGCAGTGATCCTTCTTCCCGGTGGACTCCGAACACTGAAGCTTTCTTT. The variable domain in full, with residues beyond the CDR3 obtained from the reference TRBV2 and TRBJ1-1 genes, is EPEVTQTPSHQVTQMGQEVILRCVPISNHLYFYWYRQILGQKVEFLVSFYNNEISEKSEIFDDQFSVERPDGSNFTLKIRSTKLEDSAMYFCASSDPSSRWTPNTEAFFGQGTRLTVV.